The rows below give T cell receptor beta chains drawn from one sample of a study of molecular identifiers for immune sequencing clone quantification. MiXCR, run by TCRdb on the PCR reads, gives a single entry per CDR3 protein. This sample carries a few hundred thousand distinct CDR3 sequences, around 21% of them seen once, and the ten largest clones take about 0.8%. Sequences were obtained from naive CD8+ T cells from blood, with Jurkat cell RNA spiked in. The receptors derive from a human donor in good health. Some libraries in this study had Jurkat cell RNA spiked in. Each CDR3 is given with its conserved first and last residue. D genes are given only for firm matches. The listing skips clone size in some rows; elsewhere it reads once, few, many or a size class.

d_call	v_call	clone_size	j_call	cdr3_aa	cdr3_nt
TRBD1	TRBV15	few	TRBJ2-1	CATSSPQQGWNEQFF	TGTGCCACCAGCAGCCCGCAACAGGGGTGGAATGAGCAGTTCTTC
.	TRBV15	few	TRBJ1-1	CATSRDRDEAFF	TGTGCCACCAGCAGAGATCGGGATGAAGCTTTCTTT
.	TRBV27	many	TRBJ1-1	CASSLMTANTEAFF	TGTGCCAGCAGTTTAATGACAGCAAACACTGAAGCTTTCTTT
.	TRBV27	few	TRBJ2-7	CASSAMTGPQDEQYF	TGTGCCAGCAGTGCTATGACAGGTCCCCAGGACGAGCAGTACTTC
.	TRBV27	many	TRBJ2-3	CASSSAIDTQYF	TGTGCCAGCAGTTCCGCCATAGATACGCAGTATTTT
TRBD1	TRBV4-1	many	TRBJ1-1	CASSQGTGGYTEAFF	TGCGCCAGCAGCCAAGGGACAGGGGGGTACACTGAAGCTTTCTTT
.	TRBV10-2	.	TRBJ2-5	CASSDGRTAGQYF	TGCGCCAGCAGTGACGGCCGTACCGCCGGCCAGTACTTC
TRBD1	TRBV19	many	TRBJ1-5	CASRADRVNQPQHF	TGTGCCAGTAGGGCGGACAGGGTCAATCAGCCCCAGCATTTT
.	TRBV24-1	.	TRBJ2-2	CATSKTGAQAGELFF	TGTGCCACCAGTAAAACGGGGGCTCAGGCCGGGGAGCTGTTTTTT
TRBD1	TRBV7-9	many	TRBJ2-7	CASSLGPGQGAYEQYF	TGTGCCAGCAGCTTAGGACCGGGACAGGGGGCTTACGAGCAGTACTTC
TRBD1	TRBV30	few	TRBJ1-1	CAWKTGYLNTEAFF	TGTGCCTGGAAGACAGGGTACCTGAACACTGAAGCTTTCTTT